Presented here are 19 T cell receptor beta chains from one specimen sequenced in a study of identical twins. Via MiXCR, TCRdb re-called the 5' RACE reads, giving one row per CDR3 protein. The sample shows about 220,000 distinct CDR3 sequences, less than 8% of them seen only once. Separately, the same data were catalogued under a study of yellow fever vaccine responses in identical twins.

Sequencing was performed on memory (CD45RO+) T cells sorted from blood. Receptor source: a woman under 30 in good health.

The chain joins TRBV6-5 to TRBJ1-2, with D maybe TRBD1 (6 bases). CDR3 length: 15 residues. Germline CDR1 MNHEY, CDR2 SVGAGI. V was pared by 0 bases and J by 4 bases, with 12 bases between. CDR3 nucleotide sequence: TGTGCCAGCAGTTACTCGTCACAGGGCGGCTATGGCTACACCTTC. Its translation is CASSYSSQGGYGYTF.

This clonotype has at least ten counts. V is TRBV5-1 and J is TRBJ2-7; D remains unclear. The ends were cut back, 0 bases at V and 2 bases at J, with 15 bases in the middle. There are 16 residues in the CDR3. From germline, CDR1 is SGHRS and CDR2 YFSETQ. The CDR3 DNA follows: TGCGCCAGCAGCTTGGGAGGAGTGCAAACCACCTACGAGCAGTACTTC. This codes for CASSLGGVQTTYEQYF.

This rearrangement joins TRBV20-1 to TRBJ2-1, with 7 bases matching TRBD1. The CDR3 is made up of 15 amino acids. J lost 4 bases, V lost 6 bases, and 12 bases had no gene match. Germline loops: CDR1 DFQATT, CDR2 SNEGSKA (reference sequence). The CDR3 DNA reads TGCAGTGCCGAAAAACAGGGGTCGATTTACAATGAGCAGTTCTTC. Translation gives CSAEKQGSIYNEQFF.

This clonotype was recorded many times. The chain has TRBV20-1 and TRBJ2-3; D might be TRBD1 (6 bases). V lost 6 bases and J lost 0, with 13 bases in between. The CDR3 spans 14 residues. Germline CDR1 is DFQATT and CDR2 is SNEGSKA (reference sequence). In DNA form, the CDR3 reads TGCAGTGCCAAGGACAGAACGAGCACAGATACGCAGTATTTT. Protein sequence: CSAKDRTSTDTQYF.

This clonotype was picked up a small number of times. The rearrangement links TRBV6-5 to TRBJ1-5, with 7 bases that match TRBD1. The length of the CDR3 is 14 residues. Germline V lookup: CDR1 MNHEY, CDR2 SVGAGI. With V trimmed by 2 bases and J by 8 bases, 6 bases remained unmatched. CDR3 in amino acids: CASSYGTVNEPQHF. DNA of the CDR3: TGTGCCAGCAGTTACGGGACAGTCAACGAGCCCCAGCATTTT.

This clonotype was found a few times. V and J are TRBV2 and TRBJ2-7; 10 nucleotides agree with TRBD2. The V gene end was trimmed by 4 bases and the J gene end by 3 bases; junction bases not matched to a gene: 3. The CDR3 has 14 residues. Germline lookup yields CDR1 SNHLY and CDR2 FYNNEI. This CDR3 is CASSAERGGYEQYF. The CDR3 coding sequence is TGTGCCAGCAGTGCGGAGCGGGGGGGCTACGAGCAGTACTTC.

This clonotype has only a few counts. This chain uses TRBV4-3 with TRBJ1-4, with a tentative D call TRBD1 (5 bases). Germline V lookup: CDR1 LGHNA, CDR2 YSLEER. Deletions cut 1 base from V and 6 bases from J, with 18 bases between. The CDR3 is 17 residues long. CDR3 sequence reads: CASSQVKGPRGHEKLFF. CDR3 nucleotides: TGCGCCAGCAGCCAAGTGAAGGGACCGCGCGGTCATGAAAAACTGTTTTTT.

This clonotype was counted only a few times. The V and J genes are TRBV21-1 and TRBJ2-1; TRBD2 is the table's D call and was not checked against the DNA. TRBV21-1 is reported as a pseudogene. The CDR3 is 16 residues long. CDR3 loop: CASSKDASGRYNEQFF. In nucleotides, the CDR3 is TGTGCCAGCAGCAAAGACGCTAGCGGGCGATACAATGAGCAGTTCTTC.

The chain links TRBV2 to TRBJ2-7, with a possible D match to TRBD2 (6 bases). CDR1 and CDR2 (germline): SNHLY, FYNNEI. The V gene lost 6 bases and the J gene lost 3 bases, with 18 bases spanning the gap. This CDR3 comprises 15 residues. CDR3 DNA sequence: TGTGCCAGCAGGGCCCGGGACTCACCGAACTACGAGCAGTACTTC. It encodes CASRARDSPNYEQYF.

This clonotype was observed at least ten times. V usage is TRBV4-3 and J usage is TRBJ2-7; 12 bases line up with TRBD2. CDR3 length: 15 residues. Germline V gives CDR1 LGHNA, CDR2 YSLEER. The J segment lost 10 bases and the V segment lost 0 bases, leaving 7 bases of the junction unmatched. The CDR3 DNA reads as TGCGCCAGCAGCCAAGATCTTGGACTAGCGGGGTCCCAGTACTTC. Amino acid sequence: CASSQDLGLAGSQYF.

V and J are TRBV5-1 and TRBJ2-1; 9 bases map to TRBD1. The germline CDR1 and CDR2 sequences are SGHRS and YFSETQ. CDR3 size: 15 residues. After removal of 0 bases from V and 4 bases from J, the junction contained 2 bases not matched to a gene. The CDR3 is CASSLEGQGYNEQFF. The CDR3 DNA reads TGCGCCAGCAGCTTGGAGGGACAGGGTTACAATGAGCAGTTCTTC.

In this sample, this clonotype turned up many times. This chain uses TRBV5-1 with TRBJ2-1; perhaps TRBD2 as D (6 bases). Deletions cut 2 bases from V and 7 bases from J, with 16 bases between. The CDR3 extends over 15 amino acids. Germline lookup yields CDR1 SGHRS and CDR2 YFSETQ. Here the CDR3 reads CASSFKPGRKNEQFF. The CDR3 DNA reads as TGCGCCAGCAGCTTCAAACCAGGGAGGAAAAATGAGCAGTTCTTC.

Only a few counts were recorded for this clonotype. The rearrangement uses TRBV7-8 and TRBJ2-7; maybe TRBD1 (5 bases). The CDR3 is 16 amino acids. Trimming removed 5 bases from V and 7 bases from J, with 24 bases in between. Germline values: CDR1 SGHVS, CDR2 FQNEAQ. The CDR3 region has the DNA TGTGCCAGCAGCCCGGCCGAGGACACCCTCCCTTGGGAGCAGTACTTC. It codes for CASSPAEDTLPWEQYF.

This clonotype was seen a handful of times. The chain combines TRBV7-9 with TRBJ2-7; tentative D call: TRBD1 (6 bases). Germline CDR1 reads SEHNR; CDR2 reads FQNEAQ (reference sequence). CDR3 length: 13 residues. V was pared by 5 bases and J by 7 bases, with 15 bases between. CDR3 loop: CASSRQDRGEQYF. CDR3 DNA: TGTGCCAGCAGCCGACAGGATAGGGGAGAGCAGTACTTC.

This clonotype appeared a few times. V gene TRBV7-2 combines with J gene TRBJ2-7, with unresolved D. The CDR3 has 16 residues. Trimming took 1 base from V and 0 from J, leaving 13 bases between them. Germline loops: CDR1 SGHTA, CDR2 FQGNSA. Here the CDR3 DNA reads TGTGCCAGCAGCTTAGTCCCTCTCGGCAGCTCCTACGAGCAGTACTTC. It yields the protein CASSLVPLGSSYEQYF.

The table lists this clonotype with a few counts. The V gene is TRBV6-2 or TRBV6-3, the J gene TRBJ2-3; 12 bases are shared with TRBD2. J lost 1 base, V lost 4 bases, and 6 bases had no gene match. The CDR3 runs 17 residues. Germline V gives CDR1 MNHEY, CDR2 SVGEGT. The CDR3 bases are TGTGCCAGCAGTTGGGGGACTAGCGGGCCACGCACAGATACGCAGTATTTT. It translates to CASSWGTSGPRTDTQYF.

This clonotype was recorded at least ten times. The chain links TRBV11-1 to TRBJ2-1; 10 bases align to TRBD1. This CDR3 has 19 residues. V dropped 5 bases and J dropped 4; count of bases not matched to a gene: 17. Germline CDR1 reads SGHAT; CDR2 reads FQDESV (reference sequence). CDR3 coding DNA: TGTGCCAGCAGCAATCCGGTTGGGACAGGGGCTACAGTTTACAATGAGCAGTTCTTC. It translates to CASSNPVGTGATVYNEQFF.

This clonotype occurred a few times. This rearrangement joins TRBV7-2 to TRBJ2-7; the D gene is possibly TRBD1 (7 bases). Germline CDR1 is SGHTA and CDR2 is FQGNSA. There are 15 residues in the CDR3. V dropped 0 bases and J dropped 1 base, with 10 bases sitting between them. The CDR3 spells CASSLAGGQSYEQYF. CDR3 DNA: TGTGCCAGCAGCTTAGCGGGGGGACAGTCCTACGAGCAGTACTTC.

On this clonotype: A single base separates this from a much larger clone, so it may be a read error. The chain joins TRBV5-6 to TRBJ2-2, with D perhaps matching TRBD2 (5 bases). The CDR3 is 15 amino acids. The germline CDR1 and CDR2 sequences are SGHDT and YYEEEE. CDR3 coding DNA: TGTGCCAGCAGCTTGGTAGTCTCAGGCACCGGGGAGCTGTCTTTT. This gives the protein CASSLVVSGTGELSF.